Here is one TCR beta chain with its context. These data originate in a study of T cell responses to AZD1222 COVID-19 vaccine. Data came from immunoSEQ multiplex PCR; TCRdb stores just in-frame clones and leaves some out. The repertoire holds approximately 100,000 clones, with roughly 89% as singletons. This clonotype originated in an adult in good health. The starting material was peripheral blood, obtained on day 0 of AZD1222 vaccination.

CDR3 amino acids: CATQSLGPTGELFF. The CDR3, as DNA: TGTGCCACACAATCTCTGGGGCCTACCGGGGAGCTGTTTTTT. The chain carries TRBV7-3 and TRBJ2-2; TRBD1 might be the D (5 bases). V lost 10 bases, J lost 5 bases, and 17 bases lay in between. The germline V gene encodes CDR1 SGHTA and CDR2 FQGTGA. There are 14 residues in the CDR3.